Listed below are T cell receptor beta chains from one sample, sequenced in a study of T-cell memory formation after mild COVID-19. Using its own MiXCR run on the 5' RACE reads, TCRdb lists one record per CDR3 protein. This table holds about 420,000 distinct CDR3 sequences, 23% found once. Specimen: PBMCs or a T cell subset sorted from them (not recorded which). The receptors were gathered from an adult woman who had mild COVID-19 (a few samples of this study predate the infection). Cell type and time point are not known. Both conserved end residues are part of each CDR3. A D gene is named only where the DNA matches it firmly. Expanded clones get a size class; other rows say once, few or many, or leave the size out.

V	size	D	J	DNA	CDR3
TRBV15	.	TRBD2	TRBJ2-3	TGTGCCACCGCTAGCGGGAGTAGGACAGATACGCAGTATTTT	CATASGSRTDTQYF
TRBV7-2	few	.	TRBJ2-1	TGTGCCAGCAGCCCCTTAGTCGTACATGAGCAGTTCTTC	CASSPLVVHEQFF
TRBV20-1	few	.	TRBJ2-5	TGCAGTGCTTGCCCCCTTAAGTATGGGACGGGCCTCCAAGAGACCCAGTACTTC	CSACPLKYGTGLQETQYF
TRBV7-2	.	.	TRBJ1-2	TGTGCCAGCAGCTTTAGAGGCGGCGCTAACTATGGCTACACCTTC	CASSFRGGANYGYTF
TRBV5-1	few	.	TRBJ2-3	TGCGCCAGCAGCTTGGTGAGGTCTCCCGAGGACACAGATACGCAGTATTTT	CASSLVRSPEDTDTQYF
TRBV28	many	.	TRBJ2-7	TGTGCCAGCAGTCCTATGACAGGATCCTACGAGCAGTACTTC	CASSPMTGSYEQYF
TRBV20-1	few	.	TRBJ1-2	TGCAGTGCTAGAACCCACGGCGATGGCTACACCTTC	CSARTHGDGYTF
TRBV7-6	.	TRBD2	TRBJ2-1	TGTGCCAGCAGCTTAAACCCTACTACTAGCGGGGGGTACAATGAGCAGTTCTTC	CASSLNPTTSGGYNEQFF
TRBV11-2	.	TRBD1	TRBJ2-1	TGTGCCAGCAGCGCAGCCGGGACAGGTCTTTTCGGGGATGAGCAGTTCTTC	CASSAAGTGLFGDEQFF
TRBV12-3/TRBV12-4	.	.	TRBJ2-7	TGTGCCAGCAGTGGGCTGGCGGAAAACGAGCAGTACTTC	CASSGLAENEQYF
TRBV4-1	.	.	TRBJ2-5	TGCGCCAGCAGCCAAGGCCTGGCTATGACCCAAGAGACCCAGTACTTC	CASSQGLAMTQETQYF
TRBV4-1	few	TRBD1	TRBJ2-1	TGCGCCAGCAGCCAAGGGGGACAGGGGAATGAGCAGTTCTTC	CASSQGGQGNEQFF
TRBV18	.	TRBD1	TRBJ2-6	TGTGCCAGCTCACCGGGGACAGGGACTGGGGCCAACGTCCTGACTTTC	CASSPGTGTGANVLTF
TRBV5-1	many	TRBD2	TRBJ2-3	TGCGCCAGCAGCTGGTCTAGCGGGGGGATAGCGGTGGCAGATACGCAGTATTTT	CASSWSSGGIAVADTQYF
TRBV29-1	few	.	TRBJ1-2	TGCAGCGTTGACGGGGACGGCTACACCTTC	CSVDGDGYTF
TRBV20-1	.	TRBD2	TRBJ2-5	TGCAGTGCTAGGGATGGACTAGCGGGAGTTAGAGAGACCCAGTACTTC	CSARDGLAGVRETQYF
TRBV20-1	.	.	TRBJ1-4	TGCAGTGCTAGAGATTACCTGGACAGTAATGGAAAACTGTTTTTT	CSARDYLDSNGKLFF
TRBV25-1	.	.	TRBJ1-1	TGTGCCAGCAGTGAACACCCGACGGGGGGCAACACTGAAGCTTTCTTT	CASSEHPTGGNTEAFF
TRBV6-5	.	TRBD1	TRBJ1-2	TGTGCCAGCAGGCTCGACAGGGGGTTTAACTATGGCTACACCTTC	CASRLDRGFNYGYTF
TRBV25-1	few	.	TRBJ1-2	TGTGCCAGCAGTGATACAGGCCAAGCGGGTGGCTACACCTTC	CASSDTGQAGGYTF
TRBV3-1	few	.	TRBJ1-6	TGTGCCAGCAGCCCCCAGGCAGGTTATAATTCACCCCTCCACTTT	CASSPQAGYNSPLHF
TRBV11-3	.	.	TRBJ2-1	TGTGCCAGCAGCTTAGGGAGGACTTCCAGCTCCTACAATGAGCAGTTCTTC	CASSLGRTSSSYNEQFF
TRBV4-2	few	.	TRBJ2-7	TGTGCCAGCAGCCACGAAACTGGTCCCCCCTACGAGCAGTACTTC	CASSHETGPPYEQYF
TRBV10-3	.	.	TRBJ2-2	TGTGCCATCAGTCCCATACAGGGTTGGACCGGGGAGCTGTTTTTT	CAISPIQGWTGELFF
TRBV12-3/TRBV12-4	few	.	TRBJ1-2	TGTGCCAGCAGTCCCCCGGGACGGCATAACTATGGCTACACCTTC	CASSPPGRHNYGYTF
TRBV5-1	.	TRBD2	TRBJ2-3	TGCGCCAGCAGCTTGGCCGTTAGCGGGGGGGCGGCAGATACGCAGTATTTT	CASSLAVSGGAADTQYF
TRBV4-2	.	.	TRBJ1-2	TGTGCCAGCAGCCAAGAAAGGGGTGAGGGCTATGGCTACACCTTC	CASSQERGEGYGYTF
TRBV6-2/TRBV6-3	.	.	TRBJ2-7	TGTGCCAGCAGTTACCCTCCCCGCTACGAGCAGTACTTC	CASSYPPRYEQYF
TRBV12-3/TRBV12-4	.	.	TRBJ1-2	TGTGCCAGCAGCCTAGCCTTGGGCGGGCCTGGCTACACCTTC	CASSLALGGPGYTF
TRBV4-1	.	TRBD2	TRBJ2-7	TGCGCCAGCAGCCAGGAGGGGACTAGCGTATCCTACGAGCAGTACTTC	CASSQEGTSVSYEQYF
TRBV7-9	.	TRBD1	TRBJ1-2	TGTGCCAGCAGCACGACAGGGTCCGCTAACTATGGCTACACCTTC	CASSTTGSANYGYTF
TRBV6-2/TRBV6-3	few	TRBD2	TRBJ2-7	TGTGCCAGCAGTTGGACTAGCGGGATTCTCGAGCAGTACTTC	CASSWTSGILEQYF
TRBV5-5	few	.	TRBJ2-3	TGTGCCAGCAGCTCCGGACCGGGGCACACAGATACGCAGTATTTT	CASSSGPGHTDTQYF
TRBV6-2/TRBV6-3	.	TRBD2	TRBJ2-2	TGTGCCAGCAGTTCTCTAGCGGGAAACACCGGGGAGCTGTTTTTT	CASSSLAGNTGELFF
TRBV7-6	.	TRBD1	TRBJ2-7	TGTGCCAGCAGCGCTCGCCCGACAGGGCCAGCTTACGAGCAGTACTTC	CASSARPTGPAYEQYF
TRBV15	few	TRBD2	TRBJ2-1	TGTGCCACTTACACTAGCGGATTCAATGAGCAGTTCTTC	CATYTSGFNEQFF
TRBV7-2	.	.	TRBJ2-7	TGTGCCAGCAGTTTGGGGACTTTCGAGCAGTACTTC	CASSLGTFEQYF
TRBV7-2	few	.	TRBJ2-3	TGTGCCAGCAGCTTAACAGTCCTCCCGGGCACAGATACGCAGTATTTT	CASSLTVLPGTDTQYF
TRBV25-1	.	.	TRBJ2-5	TGTGCCAGCAGTGAATCAGGGTTAGGGACCCAGTACTTC	CASSESGLGTQYF
TRBV6-5	.	.	TRBJ1-2	TGTGCCAGCAGTTACTCATCCCCAGGGGAATTAAACTATGGCTACACCTTC	CASSYSSPGELNYGYTF
TRBV7-8	.	TRBD1	TRBJ2-7	TGTGCCAGCAGACACCGGGACAGAGCCTACGAGCAGTACTTC	CASRHRDRAYEQYF
TRBV14	.	TRBD1	TRBJ2-1	TGTGCCAGCAGCCAAATGGGGACAGGAGCTTACAATGAGCAGTTCTTC	CASSQMGTGAYNEQFF
TRBV20-1	.	.	TRBJ2-1	TGCAGTGCTAGAGACGACTCGGGAACGGCGCCGTACAATGAGCAGTTCTTC	CSARDDSGTAPYNEQFF
TRBV10-3	few	.	TRBJ2-7	TGTGCCATCAGTGGGGGGGATCAGGTCTCCTACGAGCAGTACTTC	CAISGGDQVSYEQYF
TRBV6-2/TRBV6-3	.	TRBD2	TRBJ2-3	TGTGCCAGCAGTTACATAGGTGGGCTAGCGGGAACTCCAGATACGCAGTATTTT	CASSYIGGLAGTPDTQYF
TRBV7-9	.	.	TRBJ1-5	TGTGCCAGCAGCTCCGAAGGCCATCAGCCCCAGCATTTT	CASSSEGHQPQHF
TRBV27	.	TRBD1	TRBJ2-7	TGTGCCAGCAAGGGGGCCCCCCATTCTATGGGTGAGCAGTACTTC	CASKGAPHSMGEQYF
TRBV5-1	.	TRBD1	TRBJ2-1	TGCGCCAGCAGCTTGTGGGACAGGAACAATGAGCAGTTCTTC	CASSLWDRNNEQFF
TRBV11-2	few	.	TRBJ2-1	TGTGCCAGCAGCTTAGCATTCGGCAACAACAATGAGCAGTTCTTC	CASSLAFGNNNEQFF
TRBV4-2	few	TRBD2	TRBJ2-1	TGTGCCAGCAGCCAACTCCCGGGACTAGCGGGAGTACGAGAGCAGTTCTTC	CASSQLPGLAGVREQFF
TRBV29-1	few	TRBD1	TRBJ2-1	TGCAGCGTCCGAACCGGGACAGGAAACAATGAGCAGTTCTTC	CSVRTGTGNNEQFF
TRBV7-9	.	TRBD2	TRBJ2-2	TGTGCCAGCAGCTACCCTAGCGGGAGGGCCACCGGGGAGCTGTTTTTT	CASSYPSGRATGELFF
TRBV4-1	.	TRBD2	TRBJ2-7	TGCGCCAGCAGCCAAGAATATATTAGAGTTTTAGCGGGGTTCGAGCAGTACTTC	CASSQEYIRVLAGFEQYF
TRBV7-2	.	.	TRBJ2-3	TGTGCCAGCAGCTCCCATCTAGGACCGTCACCAGATACGCAGTATTTT	CASSSHLGPSPDTQYF
TRBV12-3/TRBV12-4	few	TRBD1	TRBJ2-5	TGTGCCAGCAGGACAGGGACCCAAGAGACCCAGTACTTC	CASRTGTQETQYF
TRBV5-1	few	TRBD1	TRBJ2-5	TGCGCCAGCAGCGTGGGGACAGGGCCAGAGACCCAGTACTTC	CASSVGTGPETQYF
TRBV20-1	few	TRBD2	TRBJ2-7	TGCAGTGCTCGCCGTGGGGGGGAATACGAGCAGTACTTC	CSARRGGEYEQYF
TRBV24-1	few	.	TRBJ2-2	TGTGCCACTTCAACGACCGGGACCTCGAACACCGGGGAGCTGTTTTTT	CATSTTGTSNTGELFF